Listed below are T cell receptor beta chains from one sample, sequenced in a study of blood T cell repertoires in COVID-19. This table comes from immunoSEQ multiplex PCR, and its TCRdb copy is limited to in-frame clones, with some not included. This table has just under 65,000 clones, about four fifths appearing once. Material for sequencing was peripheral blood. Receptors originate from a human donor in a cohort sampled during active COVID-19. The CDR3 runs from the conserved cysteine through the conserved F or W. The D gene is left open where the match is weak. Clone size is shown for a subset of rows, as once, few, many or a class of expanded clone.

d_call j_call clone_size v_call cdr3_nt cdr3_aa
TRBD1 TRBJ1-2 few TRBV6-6 TGTGCCAGCAGTGAGGGGACAGGGGAGAAAGATGGCTACACCTTC CASSEGTGEKDGYTF
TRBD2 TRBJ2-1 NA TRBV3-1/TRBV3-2 TGTGCCAGCAGCCAAGCTAGCGGGGGTAACAATGAGCAGTTCTTC CASSQASGGNNEQFF
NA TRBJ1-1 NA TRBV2 TGTGCCAGCAGGATGGACCCGGGGACTGAAGCTTTCTTT CASRMDPGTEAFF
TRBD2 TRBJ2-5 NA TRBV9 TGTGCCAGCAGCGTAGGCACTAGCGGATGGGAGACCCAGTACTTC CASSVGTSGWETQYF
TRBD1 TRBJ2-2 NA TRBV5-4 TGTGCCAGCAGCCCAAGGGGGCGTGGGGAGCTGTTTTTT CASSPRGRGELFF
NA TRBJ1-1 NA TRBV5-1 TGCGCCAGCAGCCCCTGGGGCAGAGAGAACACTGAAGCTTTCTTT CASSPWGRENTEAFF
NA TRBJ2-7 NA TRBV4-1 TGCGCCAGCAGCCAAGGTGGCAACTCCTACGAGCAGTACTTC CASSQGGNSYEQYF
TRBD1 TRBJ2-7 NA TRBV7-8 TGTGCCAGCAGCCGAGACAGGGCCTACGAGCAGTACTTC CASSRDRAYEQYF
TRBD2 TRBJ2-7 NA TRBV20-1 TGCAGTGCTAGTTTTCTGGCGGGGGGGGTCGAGCAGTACTTC CSASFLAGGVEQYF
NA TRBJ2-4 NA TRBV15 TGTGCCACCAGTGTGGACCGGGATCTTCAGTACTTC CATSVDRDLQYF
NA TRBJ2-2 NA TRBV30 TGTGCCTGGAGGTATCAGGGCGACACCGGGGAGCTGTTTTTT CAWRYQGDTGELFF
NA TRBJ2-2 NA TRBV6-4 TGTGCCAGCAGCGCGCAGGGGATCACCGGGGAGCTGTTTTTT CASSAQGITGELFF
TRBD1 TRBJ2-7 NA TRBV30 TGTGCCTGGAGTGTACAGGGGACAGGGCTAGACTTC CAWSVQGTGLDF
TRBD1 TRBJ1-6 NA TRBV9 TGTGCCAGCAGCGTCGACACAGGGGGCGCTTCTTCACCCCTCCACTTT CASSVDTGGASSPLHF
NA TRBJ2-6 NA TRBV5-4 TGTGCCAGCAGCCCTCCCCCGCGGGGGCAAGCTGGGGCCAACGTCCTGACTTTC CASSPPPRGQAGANVLTF
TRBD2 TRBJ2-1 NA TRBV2 TGTGCCAGCAGTACTAGCGGGGGGACCAATGAGCAGTTCTTC CASSTSGGTNEQFF
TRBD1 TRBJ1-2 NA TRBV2 TGTGCCACCAGGGACAGGGGTATCGGCTACACCTTC CATRDRGIGYTF
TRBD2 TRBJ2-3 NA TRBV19 TGTGCCAGCAGGACTAGCGGGGGGAGAGATACGCAGTATTTT CASRTSGGRDTQYF
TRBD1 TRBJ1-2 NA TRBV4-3 TGCGCCAGCAGCCAACGACCGGGACAGGGGCCCTATGGCTACACCTTC CASSQRPGQGPYGYTF
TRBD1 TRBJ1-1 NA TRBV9 TGTGCCAGCAGCGCCGGACAGGGGGGTGAAGCTTTCTTT CASSAGQGGEAFF
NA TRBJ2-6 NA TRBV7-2 TGTGCCAGCAGCTCTCAGGGTTATGGGGCCAACGTCCTGACTTTC CASSSQGYGANVLTF
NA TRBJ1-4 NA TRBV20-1 TGCAGTGCTAGTGGGGGGGGGAGTAATGAAAAACTGTTTTTT CSASGGGSNEKLFF
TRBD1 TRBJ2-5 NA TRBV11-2 TGTGCCAGCAGCTTAGGAGTGGACAGGGTATCTGAGACCCAGTACTTC CASSLGVDRVSETQYF
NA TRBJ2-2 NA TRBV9 TGTGCCACCGGACAGTCTGGCACCGGGGAGCTGTTTTTT CATGQSGTGELFF
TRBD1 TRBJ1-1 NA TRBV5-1 TGCGCCAGCAGCTTGGGACAACAGGGGTTTATCTCTGAAGCTTTCTTT CASSLGQQGFISEAFF
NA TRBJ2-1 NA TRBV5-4 TGTGCCAGCAGCTTGGCGGCCGGTTCTAGGAATGAGCAGTTCTTC CASSLAAGSRNEQFF
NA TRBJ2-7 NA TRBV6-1 TGTGCCAGCAGTGCTGTCTCCTACGAGCAGTACTTC CASSAVSYEQYF
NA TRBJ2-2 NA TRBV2 TGTGCCAGCGGATTGGGGGGTAATACCGGGGAGCTGTTTTTT CASGLGGNTGELFF
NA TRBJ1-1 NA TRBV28 TGTGCCAGCAGTCCCCCAGGACAGAGAAACACTGAAGCTTTCTTT CASSPPGQRNTEAFF
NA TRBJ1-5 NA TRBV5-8 TGTGCCAGCAGCATTAACAGATGGGGCGGCGGCAATCAGCCCCAGCATTTT CASSINRWGGGNQPQHF
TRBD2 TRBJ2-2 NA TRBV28 TGTGCCAGCAGTTCTACTAGCGGGGTGACGGGCACCGGGGAGCTGTTTTTT CASSSTSGVTGTGELFF
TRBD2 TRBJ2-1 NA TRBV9 TGTGCCAGCAGCGAAACCGGCGGGGGCTACAATGAGCAGTTCTTC CASSETGGGYNEQFF
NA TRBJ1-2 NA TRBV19 TGTGCCAGTAGTATCACAGGGTTTGTCGGCTACACCTTC CASSITGFVGYTF
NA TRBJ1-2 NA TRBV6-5 TGTGCCAGCAGCCAAGGGCAGGGGCGAAGCTATGGCTACACCTTC CASSQGQGRSYGYTF
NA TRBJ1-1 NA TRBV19 TGTGCCAGTAGTACCCTGCTAACTGAAGCTTTCTTT CASSTLLTEAFF
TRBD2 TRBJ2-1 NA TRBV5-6 TGTGCCAGCTCCCCAGCGGGACGGGCGGGTGAGCAGTTCTTC CASSPAGRAGEQFF
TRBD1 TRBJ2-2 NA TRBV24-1 TGTGCCACCAGTGATCCTCCCATGGGACAGGGGCTTCCGGGGGAGCTGTTTTTT CATSDPPMGQGLPGELFF
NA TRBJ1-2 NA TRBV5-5 TGTGCCAGCAGCTTGGCCTCCAATTTGGGGAGTGGAGGCTACACCTTC CASSLASNLGSGGYTF
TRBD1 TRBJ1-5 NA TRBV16 TGTGCCAGCAGCTGGGGACAGGGGGCGAGGCAGCCCCAGCATTTT CASSWGQGARQPQHF
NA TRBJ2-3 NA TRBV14 TGTGCCAGCAGCCAAGATCAGGGAGGACTGTTCCCAGATACGCAGTATTTT CASSQDQGGLFPDTQYF
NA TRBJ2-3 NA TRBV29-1 TGCAGCGTTGAAGATCACAGCAAAGATACGCAGTATTTT CSVEDHSKDTQYF
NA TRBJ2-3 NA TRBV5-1 TGCGCCAGCCAGCAGGTCCTCACAGATACGCAGTATTTT CASQQVLTDTQYF
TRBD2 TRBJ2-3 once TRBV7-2 TGTGCCAGCAGCCTAGGAGGTAGCGGGGGGGCTTATACGCAGTATTTT CASSLGGSGGAYTQYF
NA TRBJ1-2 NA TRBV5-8 TGTGCCAGCAGCTCGACTATTTACACCTTC CASSSTIYTF
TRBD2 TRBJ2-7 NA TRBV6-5 TGTGCCAGCAGCCGCGGGACTAGCTTCTACGAGCAGTACTTC CASSRGTSFYEQYF
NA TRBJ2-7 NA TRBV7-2 TGTGCCAGCAGCACAACTAGCTCGAGCTGGGGCGAGCAGTACTTC CASSTTSSSWGEQYF
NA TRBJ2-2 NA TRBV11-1 TGTGCCAGCAGCTTCGAGGGTGCCGGCGCCGGGGAGCTGTTTTTT CASSFEGAGAGELFF
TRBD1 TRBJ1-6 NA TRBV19 TGTGCCAGTACCCAACAGGGGTATAATTCACCCCTCCACTTT CASTQQGYNSPLHF
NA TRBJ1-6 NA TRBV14 TGTGCCAGCAGCCAAGACCCCCAAGGGAGGTCACCCCTCCACTTT CASSQDPQGRSPLHF
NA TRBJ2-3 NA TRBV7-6 TGTGCCAGCAGCTTAGTAGGTTCAGGGCCGGGCACAGATACGCAGTATTTT CASSLVGSGPGTDTQYF
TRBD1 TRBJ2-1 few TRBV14 TGTGCCAGCAGCCCGGGACAGGCATACAATGAGCAGTTCTTC CASSPGQAYNEQFF
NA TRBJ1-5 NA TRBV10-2 TGCGCCAGCAGCGCCCCAGGGGCGAGCAATCAGCCCCAGCATTTT CASSAPGASNQPQHF
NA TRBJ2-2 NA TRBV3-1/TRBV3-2 TGTGCCAGCAGCCCTCTCGCGGGCACCGGGGAGCTGTTTTTT CASSPLAGTGELFF
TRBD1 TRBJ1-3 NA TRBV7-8 TGTGCCAGCAGCCTTGGGACAGTTGGAAACACCATATATTTT CASSLGTVGNTIYF